These 9 T cell receptor beta chains share one sample of origin, sequenced in a study of blood T cell repertoires in COVID-19 (TCRdb year 2020). Libraries were made using the immunoSEQ multiplex PCR assay. Entries here come from immuneACCESS through TCRdb and include only in-frame sequences with V and J called. Some clones fail to appear in such tables; in the studies checked, an unresolved V gene covers under half of the shortfall, and the cause of the remainder is unknown. Present in this sample are fewer than 250,000 clones, under 90% of which were seen just once. The leading ten clones occupy about 6.3% of the sample. The sequenced sample was peripheral blood. Source of these receptors: a man aged 55 to 70 who had recovered from COVID-19.

The chain carries TRBV5-4 and TRBJ2-5; 9 nucleotides agree with TRBD2. After removal of 2 bases from V and 5 bases from J, the junction contained 4 bases not matched to a gene. The germline CDR1 and CDR2 sequences are SGHNT and YYREEE (reference sequence). The CDR3 covers 14 residues. This CDR3 is CASSFSGGGETQYF. The CDR3 nucleotides read TGTGCCAGCAGCTTTAGCGGGGGCGGGGAGACCCAGTACTTC. Combining the CDR3 with reference TRBV5-4 and TRBJ2-5 gives the whole variable domain ETGVTQSPTHLIKTRGQQVTLRCSSQSGHNTVSWYQQALGQGPQFIFQYYREEENGRGNFPPRFSGLQFPNYSSELNVNALELDDSALYLCASSFSGGGETQYFGPGTRLLVL.

V usage is TRBV7-3 and J usage is TRBJ2-1; 11 bases line up with TRBD2. CDR1 and CDR2 (germline): SGHTA, FQGTGA. V shed 5 bases, J shed 6 bases, and the junction held 6 bases outside the gene matches. CDR3 length equals 15 residues. CDR3 amino acids: CASSRSSGGFNEQFF. CDR3 in DNA: TGTGCCAGCAGCCGATCTAGCGGGGGGTTCAATGAGCAGTTCTTC.

This sequence joins TRBV5-1 and TRBJ1-3; D is possibly TRBD1 (5 bases). Germline CDR1 SGHRS, CDR2 YFSETQ. CDR3 length: 15 residues. V was pared by 7 bases and J by 0 bases, with 14 bases between. In DNA, the CDR3 is TGCGCCAGCTCCCCGGGGGATAGCTCTGGAAACACCATATATTTT. Its translation: CASSPGDSSGNTIYF. Full variable domain (missing parts from reference TRBV5-1 and TRBJ1-3): KAGVTQTPRYLIKTRGQQVTLSCSPISGHRSVSWYQQTPGQGLQFLFEYFSETQRNKGNFPGRFSGRQFSNSRSEMNVSTLELGDSALYLCASSPGDSSGNTIYFGEGSWLTVV.

As regards this clone: At the DNA level, this CDR3 is encoded by other sequences in the same sample as well. The chain recombines TRBV5-4 with TRBJ1-2; the D gene is possibly TRBD1 (5 bases). The CDR3 extends over 13 amino acids. Germline CDR1 and CDR2: SGHNT and YYREEE (reference sequence). V was trimmed by 2 bases and J by 8 bases, leaving 13 bases between them. The CDR3 sequence: CASSLEGVGGYTF. CDR3 sequence (DNA): TGTGCCAGCAGCTTAGAAGGGGTTGGGGGCTACACCTTC.

CDR3 loop: CASSFRWGMNTEAFF. CDR3 sequence (DNA): TGTGCCAGCAGCTTCAGGTGGGGCATGAACACTGAAGCTTTCTTT. The chain carries TRBV7-9 and TRBJ1-1; the D gene is possibly TRBD1 (5 bases). This CDR3 comprises 15 residues. The ends were cut back, 3 bases at V and 0 bases at J, with 11 bases in the middle. In germline, CDR1 is SEHNR, CDR2 FQNEAQ (reference sequence).

The count of this clone is one. This chain uses TRBV20-1 with TRBJ1-2; 7 bases align to TRBD1. V was pared by 4 bases and J by 8 bases, with 4 bases of the junction left unmatched. Germline-derived CDR1 and CDR2 are DFQATT and SNEGSKA (reference sequence). The length of the CDR3 is 11 residues. The CDR3 DNA sequence: TGCAGTGCTACCTACAGGGGAGGCTACACCTTC. Protein: CSATYRGGYTF.

The gene calls are TRBV3-1 (or the pseudogene TRBV3-2) and TRBJ1-6; D uncertain. Trimming removed 4 bases from V and 8 bases from J, with 15 bases in between. The CDR3 sequence is 15 residues long. Germline V CDR1 and CDR2: LGHDT, YNNKEL (reference sequence). CDR3 sequence reads: CASSPRRVGDSPLHF. CDR3 DNA sequence: TGTGCCAGCAGCCCTAGACGCGTCGGGGATTCACCCCTCCACTTT.

The chain has TRBV27 and TRBJ1-2, with no clear D. This CDR3 region has 13 residues. Trimming pared 6 bases from V and 0 bases from J, leaving 8 bases between. Per germline, CDR1 MNHEY and CDR2 SMNVEV (reference sequence). The CDR3 loop reads CASSLGANYGYTF. As DNA, the CDR3 is TGTGCCAGCAGCTTAGGAGCTAACTATGGCTACACCTTC.

The CDR3 nucleotides are TGTGCCAGCAGCTTAAGCGAGAACTACCAGACCCAGTACTTC. It yields the protein CASSLSENYQTQYF. The gene calls are TRBV7-2 and TRBJ2-5; no firm D call. The germline V gene has CDR1 SGHTA and CDR2 FQGNSA. Trimming stripped 2 bases from V and 6 bases from J, with 13 bases between. The CDR3 totals 14 residues. The full variable domain, in which reference TRBV7-2 and TRBJ2-5 provide the parts outside the CDR3, is GAGVSQSPSNKVTEKGKDVELRCDPISGHTALYWYRQSLGQGLEFLIYFQGNSAPDKSGLPSDRFSAERTGGSVSTLTIQRTQQEDSAVYLCASSLSENYQTQYFGPGTRLLVL.